These T cell receptor beta chains were read from a single sample in a study of regulatory T cells in long-lasting Graves disease. A single record per CDR3 protein comes from TCRdb applying MiXCR to the multiplex PCR reads. The table includes about 620,000 distinct CDR3 sequences, roughly 15% detected once. The data also belong to a second study, concerning T cells in Graves' hyperthyroidism and ophthalmopathy.

This specimen consisted of peripheral blood mononuclear cells (PBMCs), obtained at new diagnosis, from a patient treated with antithyroid drugs. These receptors were obtained from a woman aged 25 to 39 with Graves disease. CDR3s include the opening cysteine and the closing phenylalanine or tryptophan. The order of the fields is D gene, J gene, V gene, clone size, CDR3 DNA, CDR3 protein. The D gene is left open where the match is weak. Size is stated for part of the rows, as once, few or many counts, or as a class when the clone is expanded.

d_call: NA
j_call: TRBJ1-2
v_call: TRBV7-2
clone_size: many
cdr3_nt: TGTGCCAGCAGCTTTTGGGGAGAGGATGGCTACACCTTC
cdr3_aa: CASSFWGEDGYTF

d_call: TRBD2
j_call: TRBJ2-2
v_call: TRBV19
clone_size: few
cdr3_nt: TGTGCCAGTAGAAGGAGCCCGGGACTAGCCTTCAACACCGGGGAGCTGTTTTTT
cdr3_aa: CASRRSPGLAFNTGELFF

d_call: NA
j_call: TRBJ2-7
v_call: TRBV25-1
clone_size: few
cdr3_nt: TGTGCCAGCAGTGCCGGGACTCTAACCTACGAGCAGTACTTC
cdr3_aa: CASSAGTLTYEQYF

d_call: NA
j_call: TRBJ1-1
v_call: TRBV7-3
clone_size: many
cdr3_nt: TGTGCCAGCAGCTTATCTGGGCCGAACACTGAAGCTTTCTTT
cdr3_aa: CASSLSGPNTEAFF

d_call: NA
j_call: TRBJ2-2
v_call: TRBV28
clone_size: NA
cdr3_nt: TGTGCCAGCAGTCAGATACTCTTCGGCGAGCTGTTTTTT
cdr3_aa: CASSQILFGELFF

d_call: NA
j_call: TRBJ1-2
v_call: TRBV28
clone_size: many
cdr3_nt: TGTGCCAGCAGGACTCCCGGATCCAACTATGGCTACACCTTC
cdr3_aa: CASRTPGSNYGYTF

d_call: TRBD1
j_call: TRBJ2-2
v_call: TRBV5-1
clone_size: NA
cdr3_nt: TGCGCCAGCAGCTTAGAGGGACAGATACAAACCGGGGAGCTGTTTTTT
cdr3_aa: CASSLEGQIQTGELFF

d_call: TRBD2
j_call: TRBJ2-3
v_call: TRBV19
clone_size: NA
cdr3_nt: TGTGCCAGTAGGGAGCGGGAGAGCACAGATACGCAGTATTTT
cdr3_aa: CASRERESTDTQYF

d_call: NA
j_call: TRBJ2-7
v_call: TRBV10-3
clone_size: many
cdr3_nt: TGTGCCATCCAAGGAGACAGCTGGGAGCAGTACTTC
cdr3_aa: CAIQGDSWEQYF

d_call: TRBD1
j_call: TRBJ1-6
v_call: TRBV10-3
clone_size: NA
cdr3_nt: TGTGCCATCAACCGGGACAGTCTAAATTCACCCCTCCACTTT
cdr3_aa: CAINRDSLNSPLHF

d_call: TRBD1
j_call: TRBJ1-2
v_call: TRBV12-5
clone_size: many
cdr3_nt: TGTGCTAGTGGTTTGGAGACAGGGGGTCTCCACTATGGCTACACCTTC
cdr3_aa: CASGLETGGLHYGYTF

d_call: NA
j_call: TRBJ2-7
v_call: TRBV2
clone_size: NA
cdr3_nt: TGTGCCAGCAGTGGGCCCTCCTCAACCTACGAGCAGTACTTC
cdr3_aa: CASSGPSSTYEQYF

d_call: NA
j_call: TRBJ2-3
v_call: TRBV20-1
clone_size: NA
cdr3_nt: TGCAGTGCTAGAGTGTGGGCCTCTAGCACAGATACGCAGTATTTT
cdr3_aa: CSARVWASSTDTQYF

d_call: TRBD2
j_call: TRBJ2-1
v_call: TRBV7-3
clone_size: many
cdr3_nt: TGTGCCAGCAGCCTCGCCGCAGCGGGAGTGGGTAATGAGCAGTTCTTC
cdr3_aa: CASSLAAAGVGNEQFF

d_call: NA
j_call: TRBJ2-7
v_call: TRBV6-2/TRBV6-3
clone_size: many
cdr3_nt: TGTGCCAGCAGTACAACCAGAGGGGGTTCCTACGAGCAGTACTTC
cdr3_aa: CASSTTRGGSYEQYF

d_call: TRBD1
j_call: TRBJ2-7
v_call: TRBV20-1
clone_size: NA
cdr3_nt: TGCAGTGCGGCGGGACAGGGGAAGTACGAGCAGTACTTC
cdr3_aa: CSAAGQGKYEQYF

d_call: TRBD1
j_call: TRBJ1-2
v_call: TRBV6-5
clone_size: few
cdr3_nt: TGTGCCAGCAGTTACAGAGACAGGGGACACTATGGCTACACCTTC
cdr3_aa: CASSYRDRGHYGYTF

d_call: NA
j_call: TRBJ1-2
v_call: TRBV3-1
clone_size: many
cdr3_nt: TGTGCCAGCAGCCAAGATACGGGGACTGTCCGCTACACCTTC
cdr3_aa: CASSQDTGTVRYTF

d_call: TRBD1
j_call: TRBJ2-7
v_call: TRBV6-1
clone_size: few
cdr3_nt: TGTGCCAGCAATCCAGCCGGGACAGGGGGCTTATACGAGCAGTACTTC
cdr3_aa: CASNPAGTGGLYEQYF

d_call: TRBD2
j_call: TRBJ2-2
v_call: TRBV5-1
clone_size: NA
cdr3_nt: TGCGCCAGCAGCGCGCCTAGGACTAGCGGGAGGGCCGGAACCGGGGAGCTGGTTTTT
cdr3_aa: CASSAPRTSGRAGTGELVF

d_call: NA
j_call: TRBJ1-1
v_call: TRBV11-2
clone_size: many
cdr3_nt: TGTGCCAGCAGCTATACGACGAACACTGAAGCTTTCTTT
cdr3_aa: CASSYTTNTEAFF

d_call: TRBD1
j_call: TRBJ2-2
v_call: TRBV9
clone_size: few
cdr3_nt: TGTGCCAGCGGGGACAGGGAGAACACCGGGGAGCTGTTTTTT
cdr3_aa: CASGDRENTGELFF

d_call: NA
j_call: TRBJ1-6
v_call: TRBV12-3/TRBV12-4
clone_size: few
cdr3_nt: TGTGCCATCCAAACCGCCCCAGGGGATAATTCACCCCTCCACTTT
cdr3_aa: CAIQTAPGDNSPLHF

d_call: TRBD2
j_call: TRBJ2-1
v_call: TRBV20-1
clone_size: many
cdr3_nt: TGCAGTGCTACCTCCCCGGGGGGGGGTAATGAGCAGTTCTTC
cdr3_aa: CSATSPGGGNEQFF

d_call: TRBD1
j_call: TRBJ2-3
v_call: TRBV28
clone_size: many
cdr3_nt: TGTGCCAGCAGTCTCCTAGACAGGGGAAGCACAGATACGCAGTATTTT
cdr3_aa: CASSLLDRGSTDTQYF

d_call: NA
j_call: TRBJ1-6
v_call: TRBV12-3/TRBV12-4
clone_size: once
cdr3_nt: TGTGCCAGCACCCGGGGGAGGGACGATTCACCCCTCCACTTT
cdr3_aa: CASTRGRDDSPLHF

d_call: NA
j_call: TRBJ2-1
v_call: TRBV6-2/TRBV6-3
clone_size: few
cdr3_nt: TGTGCCAGCAGTTACAGGGACTACAATGAGCAGTTCTTC
cdr3_aa: CASSYRDYNEQFF

d_call: NA
j_call: TRBJ2-1
v_call: TRBV12-3/TRBV12-4
clone_size: NA
cdr3_nt: TGTGCCAGCAGTCTGGGACTCGGAGGCCCCAATGAGCAGTTCTTC
cdr3_aa: CASSLGLGGPNEQFF

d_call: NA
j_call: TRBJ1-5
v_call: TRBV12-3/TRBV12-4
clone_size: many
cdr3_nt: TGTGCCAGCAGTTACGCAGGGATTTGGCAGCCCCAGCATTTT
cdr3_aa: CASSYAGIWQPQHF

d_call: NA
j_call: TRBJ2-2
v_call: TRBV5-1
clone_size: NA
cdr3_nt: TGCGCCAGCACCGGGACGGAGACCGGGGAGCTGTTTTTT
cdr3_aa: CASTGTETGELFF

d_call: NA
j_call: TRBJ2-1
v_call: TRBV3-1
clone_size: many
cdr3_nt: TGTGCCAGCAGCCAAGTAGGACTTACCTCCTACAATGAGCAGTTCTTC
cdr3_aa: CASSQVGLTSYNEQFF

d_call: NA
j_call: TRBJ2-7
v_call: TRBV11-2
clone_size: NA
cdr3_nt: TGTGCCAGCAGCTTAGAGGCCTCCTCTCGTAAGCAGTACTTC
cdr3_aa: CASSLEASSRKQYF

d_call: NA
j_call: TRBJ2-7
v_call: TRBV18
clone_size: NA
cdr3_nt: TGTGCCAGCTCGTCCACGGACACATCCTACGAGCAGTACTTC
cdr3_aa: CASSSTDTSYEQYF

d_call: TRBD1
j_call: TRBJ2-1
v_call: TRBV28
clone_size: many
cdr3_nt: TGTGCCAGCAGTCCGCCGGTGACAGGGGCCTACAATGAGCAGTTCTTC
cdr3_aa: CASSPPVTGAYNEQFF

d_call: NA
j_call: TRBJ1-1
v_call: TRBV18
clone_size: few
cdr3_nt: TGTGCCAGCTCACCCCTTGACCAGGGAGGAGCTTTCTTT
cdr3_aa: CASSPLDQGGAFF

d_call: NA
j_call: TRBJ2-7
v_call: TRBV18
clone_size: NA
cdr3_nt: TGTGCCAGCCCACCACCCGGGGCCTCCACTTACGAGCAGTACTTC
cdr3_aa: CASPPPGASTYEQYF

d_call: NA
j_call: TRBJ1-5
v_call: TRBV19
clone_size: few
cdr3_nt: TGTGCCAGTAAAGCAGGCCCTCAGCCCCAGCATTTT
cdr3_aa: CASKAGPQPQHF

d_call: NA
j_call: TRBJ2-1
v_call: TRBV7-3
clone_size: many
cdr3_nt: TGTGCCAGCAGCTTAGGAGGGCTCTCCTACAATGAGCAGTTCTTC
cdr3_aa: CASSLGGLSYNEQFF

d_call: NA
j_call: TRBJ1-1
v_call: TRBV3-1
clone_size: many
cdr3_nt: TGTGCCAGCAGACAGGCACACGAAGCTTTCTTT
cdr3_aa: CASRQAHEAFF

d_call: TRBD1
j_call: TRBJ1-6
v_call: TRBV6-1
clone_size: few
cdr3_nt: TGTGCCAGCAGTGAAGGACAGGGTTATAATTCACCCCTCCACTTT
cdr3_aa: CASSEGQGYNSPLHF

d_call: NA
j_call: TRBJ1-2
v_call: TRBV5-4
clone_size: NA
cdr3_nt: TGTGCCAGCAGCTTGGAGCGGGGGGCGGTTTCGGGGGATGGCTACACCTTC
cdr3_aa: CASSLERGAVSGDGYTF

d_call: NA
j_call: TRBJ2-1
v_call: TRBV9
clone_size: many
cdr3_nt: TGTGCCAGCAGCGTAGCTGGGGGTTCCCAAGCGGTGGAGCAGTTCTTC
cdr3_aa: CASSVAGGSQAVEQFF

d_call: NA
j_call: TRBJ2-2
v_call: TRBV14
clone_size: NA
cdr3_nt: TGTGCCAGCAGCCAGTCGGGGGTTTGGGAGCTGTTTTTT
cdr3_aa: CASSQSGVWELFF

d_call: NA
j_call: TRBJ2-3
v_call: TRBV18
clone_size: NA
cdr3_nt: TGTGCCAGCTCACCGACACGACTAACTAGCACAGATACGCAGTATTTT
cdr3_aa: CASSPTRLTSTDTQYF

d_call: TRBD2
j_call: TRBJ2-2
v_call: TRBV6-1
clone_size: many
cdr3_nt: TGTGCCGGATCACTCACTAGCGGGGGAAAGAGCGGCACCGGGGAGCTGTTTTTT
cdr3_aa: CAGSLTSGGKSGTGELFF